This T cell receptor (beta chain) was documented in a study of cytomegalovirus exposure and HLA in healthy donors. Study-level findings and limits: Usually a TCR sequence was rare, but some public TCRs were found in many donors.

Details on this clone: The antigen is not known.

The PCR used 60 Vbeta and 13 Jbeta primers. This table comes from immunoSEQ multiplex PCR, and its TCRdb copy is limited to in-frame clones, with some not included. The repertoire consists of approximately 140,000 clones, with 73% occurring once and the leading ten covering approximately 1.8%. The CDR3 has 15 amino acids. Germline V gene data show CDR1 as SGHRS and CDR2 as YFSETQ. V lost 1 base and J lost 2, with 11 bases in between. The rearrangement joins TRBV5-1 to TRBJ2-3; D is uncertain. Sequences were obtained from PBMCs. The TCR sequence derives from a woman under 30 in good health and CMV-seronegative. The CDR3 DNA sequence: TGCGCCAGCAGCTTGCCCTCGGTCGACACAGATACGCAGTATTTT. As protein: CASSLPSVDTDTQYF.